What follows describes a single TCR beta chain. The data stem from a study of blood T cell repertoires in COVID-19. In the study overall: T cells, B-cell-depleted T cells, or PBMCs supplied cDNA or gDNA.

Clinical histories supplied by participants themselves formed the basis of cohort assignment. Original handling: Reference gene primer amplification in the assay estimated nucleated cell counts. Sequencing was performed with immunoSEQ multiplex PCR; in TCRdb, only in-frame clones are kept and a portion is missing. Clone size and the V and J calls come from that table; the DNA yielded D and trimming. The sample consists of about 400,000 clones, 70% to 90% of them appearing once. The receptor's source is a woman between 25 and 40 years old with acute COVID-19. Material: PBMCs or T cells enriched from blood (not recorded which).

The CDR3 nucleotides read TGTGCCAGCAGTTTCGGGGGAGAAGTTAACTATGGCTACACCTTC. Translating it yields CASSFGGEVNYGYTF. The chain has TRBV28 and TRBJ1-2, with D tentatively TRBD1 (5 bases). The CDR3 has 15 amino acids. The germline gives CDR1 MDHEN, CDR2 SYDVKM. Trimming pared 3 bases from V and 1 base from J, leaving 12 bases between.